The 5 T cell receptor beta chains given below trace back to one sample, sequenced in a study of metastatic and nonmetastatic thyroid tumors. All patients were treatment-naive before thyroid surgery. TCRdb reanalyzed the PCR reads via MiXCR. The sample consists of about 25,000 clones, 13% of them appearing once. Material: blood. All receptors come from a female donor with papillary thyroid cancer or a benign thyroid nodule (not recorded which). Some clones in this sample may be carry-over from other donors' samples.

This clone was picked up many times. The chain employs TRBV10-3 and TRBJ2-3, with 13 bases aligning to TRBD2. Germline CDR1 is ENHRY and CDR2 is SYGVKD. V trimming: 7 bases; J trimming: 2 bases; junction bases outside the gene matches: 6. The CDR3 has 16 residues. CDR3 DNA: TGTGCCATCATCCCGGGACTAGCGGGATCCACAGATACGCAGTATTTT. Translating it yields CAIIPGLAGSTDTQYF.

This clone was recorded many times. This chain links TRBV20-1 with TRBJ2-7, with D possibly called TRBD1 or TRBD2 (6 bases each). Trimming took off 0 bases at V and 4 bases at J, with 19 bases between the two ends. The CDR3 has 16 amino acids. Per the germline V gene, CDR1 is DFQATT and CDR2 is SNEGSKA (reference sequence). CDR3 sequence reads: CSARDRPGALIYEQYF. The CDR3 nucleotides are TGCAGTGCTAGAGATCGCCCGGGGGCTTTGATTTACGAGCAGTACTTC.

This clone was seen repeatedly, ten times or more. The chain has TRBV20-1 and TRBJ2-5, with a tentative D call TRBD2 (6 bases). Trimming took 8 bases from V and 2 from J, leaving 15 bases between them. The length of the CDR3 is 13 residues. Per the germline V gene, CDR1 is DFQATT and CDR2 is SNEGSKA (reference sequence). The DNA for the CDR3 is TGCAGTCCCCGCCCTGGGGGGCAAGAGACCCAGTACTTC. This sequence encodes CSPRPGGQETQYF.

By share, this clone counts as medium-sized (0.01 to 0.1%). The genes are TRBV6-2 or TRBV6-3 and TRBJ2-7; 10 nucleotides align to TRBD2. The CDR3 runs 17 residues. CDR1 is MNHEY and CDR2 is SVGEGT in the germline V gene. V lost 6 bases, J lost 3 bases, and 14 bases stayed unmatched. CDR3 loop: CASSTHSGTSVYYEQYF. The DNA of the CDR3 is TGTGCCAGCAGCACCCACTCCGGGACTAGCGTATACTACGAGCAGTACTTC.

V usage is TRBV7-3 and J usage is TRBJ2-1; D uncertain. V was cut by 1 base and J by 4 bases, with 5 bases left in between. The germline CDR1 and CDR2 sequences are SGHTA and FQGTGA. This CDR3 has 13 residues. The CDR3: CASSLSEYNEQFF. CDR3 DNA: TGTGCCAGCAGCTTAAGTGAGTACAATGAGCAGTTCTTC.